The present TCR beta chain was sequenced within a study of cytomegalovirus exposure and HLA in healthy donors (dated by TCRdb to between 2016 and 2019). About the full investigation: An earlier analysis of approximately 640 of the donors reported 250 to 350 Gb of sequence data and 100 million to 140 million unique TCR beta sequences from about 200 million T cells. To study patterns of TCR occurrence, a later analysis re-analyzed previously published TCR beta repertoires from around 700 donors and added high-resolution HLA genotyping. HLA typing covered class I and class II loci at four-digit resolution. Among the roughly 400 genotyped donors, around 81% belonged to the genetic ancestry cluster associated with self-reported Caucasian donors. In addition to the first cohort of 666 subjects, a separate validation cohort of 130 or so different subjects was used. Roughly five DR-DQ haplotypes were handled as single units for association and clustering, since linkage in the cohort was strong. Every discovery cohort repertoire had been produced on one sequencing platform. The study profiled the T cell repertoires of hundreds of subjects by immunosequencing and related them to cytomegalovirus serostatus. An early release covering roughly 600 HLA-typed donors comprised approximately 300 gigabases of sequencing data and around 80 million unique TCR sequences. High-throughput TCR immunosequencing, statistical association of individual TCRs with disease status, and machine learning were combined to predict cytomegalovirus infection status. Among 398 genotyped donors of the cohort, an average of roughly 240,000 unique TCR beta nucleotide sequences were sequenced per donor, roughly 18% of them non-productive. To decide whether each TCR beta V gene segment behaved as functional or pseudogenic, an earlier analysis of approximately 600 of the donors relied on high-throughput TCR beta sequencing. In a later genetic analysis, genome-wide SNP genotypes for about 55% of the roughly 700 donors were used, and that subset was treated as a discovery cohort. Donor age, sex, ethnicity and CMV serostatus were compiled together with the repertoire data. The study aimed to test whether cataloging public T cell receptors could reveal signatures of past pathogen exposure. In the later analysis, no new phenotypic data were used to find candidate immune exposures; instead, reliance was placed on TCR beta sequences and their occurrence across donors. The number of typed donors differed by locus: roughly 620-630 for A, B, C, DRB1 and DQB1; some 540 for DQA1; some 590 for DPA1; and roughly 490 for DPB1.

Paper-wide results and their limitations: Correlated functional status among segregating V segments might be attributable to linkage disequilibrium, but an unknown experimental factor could not be ruled out. Sequencing depth was assumed to be roughly uniform across donors in the presence/absence analyses, though that assumption may not hold. When HLA alleles, especially DR and DQ, strongly co-occurred, attributing TCR associations to individual alleles was difficult. A further reported finding was that TCR beta sequences accurately predicted the HLA-A and HLA-B alleles for most subjects in the first cohort. The classifier was reported to diagnose cytomegalovirus status with high specificity and sensitivity in both the original cohort and the validation cohort. A total of around 150 TCR beta chains were listed by the study as associated with cytomegalovirus. A later analysis reported that several top co-occurrence clusters appeared linked to parvovirus B19, influenza, CMV and Epstein-Barr virus. Immune exposure information for the cohort was limited to CMV serostatus. Because counts were too low, 15 to 20 rarely observed V segments, including chromosome 9 orphons, were excluded from the earlier analysis of 587 of the donors. A later genetic analysis reported fewer N-insertions in productive TCRs among donors in an Asian-associated ancestry cluster than the roughly 640-donor mean. In a later analysis, TCR association rates were found to vary across HLA loci, with the most associated TCRs seen for DRB1 alleles and the fewest for HLA-C alleles. The cohort was sequenced for TCR beta chains only, and without alpha or paired-chain data the features that could be detected were limited. A later analysis found that HLA-associated TCR beta chains were more clonally expanded and had lower generation probabilities than equally common non-associated chains. A later analysis found that most CMV-associated TCR beta chains appeared HLA-restricted, with HLA associations seemingly driven largely by CMV exposure. At a false discovery rate of 0.05, a later analysis linked around 15,000 TCR beta sequences to specific HLA alleles. Across donors, most TCR sequences were observed very rarely, whereas some public TCRs were present in many individuals. The sequencing pipeline was judged likely to have produced a cluster of highly shared sequence variants as a technical artifact. V-gene and J-gene trimming of TCR beta chains was associated with a missense DCLRE1C variant in a later genetic analysis, and the association was replicated in an independent cohort. The authors suggested that the approach could potentially be extended to other disease states and immunological phenotypes. Because the 87-base-pair reads could not distinguish some IMGT-functional V segments, including TRBV6-2 and TRBV6-3, those segments were excluded. In vitro tests confirmed that a few of the cytomegalovirus-associated TCR beta chains recognize cytomegalovirus antigens. Broadly in line with IMGT annotations, most TCR beta V segments showed up in productive rearrangements about 87% or about 30% of the time in an earlier analysis of about 500 of the donors. Because HLA typing was unavailable for some donors at each locus, only the typed subset was used in association tests.

Points on this clone: The target of this receptor is not known. Nothing much larger sits one base from this clone, and base qualities are not available.

From the germline V gene (reference sequence), CDR1 is SEHNR and CDR2 is FQNEAQ. The CDR3 numbers 15 residues from cysteine through phenylalanine. Kept here is only the CDR3 DNA, which spans 45 bases and is read in frame from base 1. A distance of 14 bases separates the germline ends of V and J, which lose 5 bases and 3 bases respectively. The cohort comprised fewer than 700 healthy bone marrow donors. At the time of sampling, every cohort member was nominally healthy, though immune exposures that went unrecorded were likely present. The donor tested CMV seropositive and was one of the 289 seropositive cohort members. Every donor gave a peripheral blood sample, and the peripheral blood mononuclear cells from that sample were used for TCR beta sequencing. The Qiagen DNeasy Blood Extraction Kit was used to extract genomic DNA from the blood cell samples. Libraries were built with the immunoSEQ multiplex PCR assay. A mixture of 60 forward primers for TCR Vbeta segments and 13 reverse primers for TCR Jbeta segments was used in the multiplex PCR. Amplification of the CDR3 region of rearranged TCR beta genes was performed with a multiplex PCR assay on genomic DNA. On the Illumina HiSeq System, the amplified TCR beta libraries were sequenced as 87-base-pair reads. The study's processing was this. Across the roughly 670 repertoires, a later analysis counted about 81 million unique TCR beta chains, 9.5 million to 12 million of which were shared by at least two donors. To remove PCR and sequencing errors, raw reads were error-corrected and collapsed into unique sequences using a nearest-neighbor algorithm that merged closely related sequences. CDR3 sequences were aligned to IMGT reference sequences to assign V, D and J gene segments. For a sequence to be retained, at least a six-nucleotide match to both a V gene segment and a J gene segment was required. Rearrangements were called productive when the CDR3 lacked stop codons and stayed in frame with V and J; all others were non-productive. Following IMGT convention, CDR3 was defined as the stretch from the second conserved V-encoded cysteine up to the conserved J-encoded phenylalanine. In an earlier analysis of around 540 of the donors, sequences lacking an unambiguous match to a single V gene segment were excluded. An earlier analysis of fewer than 650 of the donors classified V segments as functional when productive rearrangements were above 56.7% and as segregating when the standard deviation between donors was above 5%. To diagnose cytomegalovirus status from the catalog of TCR beta chain sequences, a statistical classification framework was built. In a later analysis, V and J genes were assigned by comparing TCR nucleotide sequences against IMGT/GENE-DB human TR gene sequences. The TCRdist pipeline was used in a later analysis to assign CDR3 sequences and most-parsimonious VDJ recombination scenarios. A later analysis defined each TCR beta chain by its CDR3 amino acid sequence plus V-gene family, and excluded reads lacking a unique V-gene family. A later analysis removed 550 to 650 highly shared, low-generation-probability nucleotide sequences to deal with suspected cross-contamination and a sequencing artifact. A later analysis calculated a clonal expansion index for each public chain from normalized within-repertoire ranks of inferred template counts. In a later analysis, generation probabilities were computed with a VDJ recombination model fitted to out-of-frame rearrangements, and the resulting probabilities were checked against IGoR. A later analysis scored TCR-TCR, TCR-HLA and TCR-CMV co-occurrence with hypergeometric tests, applying a repertoire-size bias correction to TCR pairs. False discovery rates were estimated in a later analysis by permuting HLA or CMV assignments 20 times. A later analysis grouped co-occurring TCRs with DBSCAN, adding TCRdist sequence similarity when clustering within HLA-allele-positive subsets. Repertoires with fewer than 30,000 or more than 120,000 public chains, plus five repertoires with anomalous nucleotide sharing, were excluded from co-occurrence clustering. The table comes from immuneACCESS by way of TCRdb, which keeps in-frame sequences with V and J called. Part of the clones is missing from these tables; in studies checked, under half for an unresolved V gene and the rest for unknown reasons. V, J and clone size reflect that table, while D and trimming were determined from the DNA. For this sample there are about 110,000 clones; around 73% appear just once. The top ten clonotypes cover approximately 5% of the sample.

The V gene is TRBV7-9 and the J gene is TRBJ1-5; the D gene is perhaps TRBD1, from 6 matching bases. The material sequenced was PBMCs. The receptor was isolated from a woman in her 30s in good health and CMV-seropositive. The CDR3 protein is CASSLQGGHNQPQHF. The DNA sequence is TGTGCCAGCAGCCTACAGGGAGGGCACAATCAGCCCCAGCATTTT. The full variable domain, with segments outside the CDR3 supplied by the reference TRBV7-9 and TRBJ1-5 proteins, appears as DTGVSQNPRHKITKRGQNVTFRCDPISEHNRLYWYRQTLGQGPEFLTYFQNEAQLEKSRLLSDRFSAERPKGSFSTLEIQRTEQGDSAMYLCASSLQGGHNQPQHFGDGTRLSIL.